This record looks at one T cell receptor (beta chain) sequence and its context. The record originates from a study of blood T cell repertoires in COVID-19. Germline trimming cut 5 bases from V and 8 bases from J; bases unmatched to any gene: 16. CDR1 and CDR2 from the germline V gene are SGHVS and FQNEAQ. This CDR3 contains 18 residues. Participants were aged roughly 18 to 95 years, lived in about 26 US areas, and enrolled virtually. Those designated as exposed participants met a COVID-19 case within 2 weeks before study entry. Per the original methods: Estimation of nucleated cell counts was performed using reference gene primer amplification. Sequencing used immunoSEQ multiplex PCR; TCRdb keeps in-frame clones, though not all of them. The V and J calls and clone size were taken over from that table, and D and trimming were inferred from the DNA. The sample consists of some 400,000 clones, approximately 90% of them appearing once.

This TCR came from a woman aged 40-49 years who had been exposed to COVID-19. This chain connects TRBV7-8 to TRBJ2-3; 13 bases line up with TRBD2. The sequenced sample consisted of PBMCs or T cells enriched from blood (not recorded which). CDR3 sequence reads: CASSPRRGTSGKRGTQYF. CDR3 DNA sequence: TGTGCCAGCAGCCCACGGCGAGGGACTAGCGGGAAAAGGGGTACGCAGTATTTT.